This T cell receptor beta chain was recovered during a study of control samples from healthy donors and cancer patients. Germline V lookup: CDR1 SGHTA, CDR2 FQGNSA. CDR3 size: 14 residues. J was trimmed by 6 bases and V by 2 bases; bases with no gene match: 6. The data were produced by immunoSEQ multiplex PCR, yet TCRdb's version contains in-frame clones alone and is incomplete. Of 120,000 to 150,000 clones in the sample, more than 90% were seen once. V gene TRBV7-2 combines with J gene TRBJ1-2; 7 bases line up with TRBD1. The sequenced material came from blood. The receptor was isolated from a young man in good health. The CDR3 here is CASSLNRGGDGYTF. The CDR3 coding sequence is TGTGCCAGCAGCTTAAACAGGGGTGGGGATGGCTACACCTTC.